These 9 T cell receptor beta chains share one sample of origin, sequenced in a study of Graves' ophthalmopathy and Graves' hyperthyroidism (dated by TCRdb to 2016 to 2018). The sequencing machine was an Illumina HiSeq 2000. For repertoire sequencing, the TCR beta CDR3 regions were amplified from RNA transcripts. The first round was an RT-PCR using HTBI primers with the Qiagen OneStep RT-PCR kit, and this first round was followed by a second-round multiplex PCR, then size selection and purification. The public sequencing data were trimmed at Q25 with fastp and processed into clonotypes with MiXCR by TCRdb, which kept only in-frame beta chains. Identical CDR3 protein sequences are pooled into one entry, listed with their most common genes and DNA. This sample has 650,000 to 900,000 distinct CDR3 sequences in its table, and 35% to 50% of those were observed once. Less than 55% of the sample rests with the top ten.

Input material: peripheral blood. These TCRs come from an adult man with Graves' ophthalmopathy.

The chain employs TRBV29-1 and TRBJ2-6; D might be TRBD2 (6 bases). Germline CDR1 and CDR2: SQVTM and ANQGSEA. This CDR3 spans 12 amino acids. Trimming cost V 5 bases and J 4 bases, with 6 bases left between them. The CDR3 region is CSVTSGANVLTF. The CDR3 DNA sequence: TGCAGCGTTACTAGCGGGGCCAACGTCCTGACTTTC.

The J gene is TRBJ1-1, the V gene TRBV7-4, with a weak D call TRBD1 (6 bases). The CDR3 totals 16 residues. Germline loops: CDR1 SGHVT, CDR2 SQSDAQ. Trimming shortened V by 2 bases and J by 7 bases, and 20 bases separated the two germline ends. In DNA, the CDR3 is TGTGCCAGCAGCTTACACAGGGAAAGGCTGGGAAATGAAGCTTTCTTT. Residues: CASSLHRERLGNEAFF.

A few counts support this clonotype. Here the CDR3 reads CSARLGGTEAFF. The DNA for the CDR3 is TGCAGTGCTAGGCTAGGGGGCACTGAAGCTTTCTTT. V and J are TRBV20-1 and TRBJ1-1, with D possibly being TRBD1 (6 bases). The ends were cut back, 3 bases at V and 4 bases at J, with 9 bases in the middle. The germline gives CDR1 DFQATT, CDR2 SNEGSKA (reference sequence). The CDR3 is 12 residues long.

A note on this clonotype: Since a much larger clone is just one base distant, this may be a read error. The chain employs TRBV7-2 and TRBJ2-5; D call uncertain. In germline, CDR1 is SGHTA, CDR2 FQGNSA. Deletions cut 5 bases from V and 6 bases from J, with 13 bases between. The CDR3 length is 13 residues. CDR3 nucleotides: TGTGCCAGCAGCCCTGACAAGGGCAAGACCCAGTACTTC. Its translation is CASSPDKGKTQYF.

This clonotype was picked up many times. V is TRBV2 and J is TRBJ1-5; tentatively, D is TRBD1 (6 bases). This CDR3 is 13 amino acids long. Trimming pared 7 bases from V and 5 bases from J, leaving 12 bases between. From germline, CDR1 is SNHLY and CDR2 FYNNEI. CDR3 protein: CASTVNRDQPQHF. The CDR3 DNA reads TGTGCCAGCACTGTGAACAGGGATCAGCCCCAGCATTTT.

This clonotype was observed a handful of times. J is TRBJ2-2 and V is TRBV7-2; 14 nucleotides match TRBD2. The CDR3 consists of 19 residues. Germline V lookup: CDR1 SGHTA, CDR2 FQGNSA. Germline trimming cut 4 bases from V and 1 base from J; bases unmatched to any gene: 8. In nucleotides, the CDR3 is TGTGCCAGCAGCTGGCGACCGGGACTAGCGGGAGTGAACACCGGGGAGCTGTTTTTT. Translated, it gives CASSWRPGLAGVNTGELFF.

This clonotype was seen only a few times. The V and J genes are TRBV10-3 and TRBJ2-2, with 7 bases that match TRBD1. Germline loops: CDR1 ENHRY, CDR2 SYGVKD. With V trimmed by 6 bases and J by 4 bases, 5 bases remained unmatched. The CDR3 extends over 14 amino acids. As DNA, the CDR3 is TGTGCCATCAGCAATGACAGGGTCACCGGGGAGCTGTTTTTT. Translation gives CAISNDRVTGELFF.

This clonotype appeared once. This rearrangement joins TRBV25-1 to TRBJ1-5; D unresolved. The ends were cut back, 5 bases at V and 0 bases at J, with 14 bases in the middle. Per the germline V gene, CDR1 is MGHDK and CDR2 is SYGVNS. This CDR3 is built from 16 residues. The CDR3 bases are TGTGCCAGCAGTTTATTCGGGAGACTTAGCAATCAGCCCCAGCATTTT. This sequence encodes CASSLFGRLSNQPQHF.

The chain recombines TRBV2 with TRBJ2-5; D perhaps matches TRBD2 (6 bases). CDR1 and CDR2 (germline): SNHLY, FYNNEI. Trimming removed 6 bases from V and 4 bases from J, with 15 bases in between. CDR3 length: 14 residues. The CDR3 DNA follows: TGTGCCAGCAGCTTAGGGATCGGGGGAGAGACCCAGTACTTC. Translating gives CASSLGIGGETQYF.